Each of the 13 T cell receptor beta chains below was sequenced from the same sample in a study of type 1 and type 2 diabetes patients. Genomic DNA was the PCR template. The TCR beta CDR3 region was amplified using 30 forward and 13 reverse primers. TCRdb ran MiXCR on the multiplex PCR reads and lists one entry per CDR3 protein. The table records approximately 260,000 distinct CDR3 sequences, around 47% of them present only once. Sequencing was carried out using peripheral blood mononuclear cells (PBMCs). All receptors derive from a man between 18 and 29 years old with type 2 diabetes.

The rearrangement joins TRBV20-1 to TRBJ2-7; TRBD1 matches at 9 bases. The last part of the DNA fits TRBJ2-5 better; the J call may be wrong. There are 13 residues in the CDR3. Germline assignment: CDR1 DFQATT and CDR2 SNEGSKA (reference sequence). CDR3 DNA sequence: TGCAGTGCTGGGGACAGGGTCGGAGAGACCCAGTACTTC. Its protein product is CSAGDRVGETQYF.

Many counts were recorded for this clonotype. Here the CDR3 reads CASSERVMETQYF. CDR3 DNA sequence: TGTGCCAGCAGTGAAAGGGTAATGGAGACCCAGTACTTC. The V and J genes are TRBV2 and TRBJ2-5, with unresolved D. The CDR3 spans 13 residues. Germline loops: CDR1 SNHLY, CDR2 FYNNEI. Trimming removed 2 bases at V and 5 bases at J, with 9 bases between. Full variable domain (outside the CDR3, taken from reference TRBV2 and TRBJ2-5): EPEVTQTPSHQVTQMGQEVILRCVPISNHLYFYWYRQILGQKVEFLVSFYNNEISEKSEIFDDQFSVERPDGSNFTLKIRSTKLEDSAMYFCASSERVMETQYFGPGTRLLVL.

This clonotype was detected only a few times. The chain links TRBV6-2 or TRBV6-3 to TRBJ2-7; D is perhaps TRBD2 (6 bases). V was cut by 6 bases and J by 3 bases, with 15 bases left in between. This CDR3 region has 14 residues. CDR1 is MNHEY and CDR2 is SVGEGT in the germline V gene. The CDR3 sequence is CASRGLGGGYEQYF. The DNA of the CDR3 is TGTGCCAGCAGGGGGCTTGGGGGAGGCTACGAGCAGTACTTC.

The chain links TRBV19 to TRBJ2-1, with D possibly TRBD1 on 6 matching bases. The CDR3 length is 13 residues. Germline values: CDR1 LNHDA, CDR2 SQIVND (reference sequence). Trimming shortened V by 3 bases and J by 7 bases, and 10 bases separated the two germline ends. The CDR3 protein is CASSMQGSNEQFF. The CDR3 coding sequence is TGTGCCAGTAGTATGCAGGGGAGTAATGAGCAGTTCTTC.

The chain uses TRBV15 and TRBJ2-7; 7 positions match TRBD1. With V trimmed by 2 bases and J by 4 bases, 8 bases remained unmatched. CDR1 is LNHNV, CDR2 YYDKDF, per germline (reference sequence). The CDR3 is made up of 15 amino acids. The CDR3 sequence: CATSRSSGTAYEQYF. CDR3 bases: TGTGCCACCAGCAGAAGTTCCGGGACAGCTTACGAGCAGTACTTC.

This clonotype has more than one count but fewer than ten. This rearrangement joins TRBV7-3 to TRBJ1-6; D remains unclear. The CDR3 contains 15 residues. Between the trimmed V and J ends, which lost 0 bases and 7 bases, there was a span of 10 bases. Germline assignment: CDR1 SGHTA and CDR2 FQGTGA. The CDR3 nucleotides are TGTGCCAGCAGCTTAACCGCTAATAACAATTCACCCCTCCACTTT. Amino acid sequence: CASSLTANNNSPLHF.

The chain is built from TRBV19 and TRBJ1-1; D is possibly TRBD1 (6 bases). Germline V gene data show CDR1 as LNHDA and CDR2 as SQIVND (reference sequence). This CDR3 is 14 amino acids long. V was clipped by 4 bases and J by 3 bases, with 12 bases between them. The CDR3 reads CASSKQGGDTEAFF. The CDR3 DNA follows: TGTGCCAGTAGTAAACAGGGTGGGGACACTGAAGCTTTCTTT.

Here the CDR3 reads CASSPSWVVGSSGYTF. In nucleotides, the CDR3 is TGCGCCAGCAGCCCTTCGTGGGTGGTGGGATCCAGTGGCTACACCTTC. The chain employs TRBV4-3 and TRBJ1-2; D not resolved. Trimming took off 4 bases at V and 7 bases at J, with 22 bases between the two ends. CDR1 is LGHNA, CDR2 YSLEER, per germline. The CDR3 length is 16 residues.

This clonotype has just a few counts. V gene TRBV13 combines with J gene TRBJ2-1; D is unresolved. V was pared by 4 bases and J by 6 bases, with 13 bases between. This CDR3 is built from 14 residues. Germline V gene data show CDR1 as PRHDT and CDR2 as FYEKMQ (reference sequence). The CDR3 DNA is TGTGCCAGCAGCTCTGATGGGAAGGGCAATGAGCAGTTCTTC. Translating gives CASSSDGKGNEQFF.

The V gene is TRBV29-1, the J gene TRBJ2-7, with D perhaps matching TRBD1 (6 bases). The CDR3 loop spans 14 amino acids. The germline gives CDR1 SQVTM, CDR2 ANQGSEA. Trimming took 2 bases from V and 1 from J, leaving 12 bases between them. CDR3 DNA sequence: TGCAGCGTTGAACGTGAGGACAGTTCCTACGAGCAGTACTTC. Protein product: CSVEREDSSYEQYF.

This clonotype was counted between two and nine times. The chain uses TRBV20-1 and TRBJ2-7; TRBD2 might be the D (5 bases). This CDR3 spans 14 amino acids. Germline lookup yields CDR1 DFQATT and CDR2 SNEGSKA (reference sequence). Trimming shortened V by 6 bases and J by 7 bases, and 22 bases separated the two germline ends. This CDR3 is CSADQGGARGEQYF. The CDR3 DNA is TGCAGTGCGGACCAAGGCGGTGCTCGAGGGGAGCAGTACTTC.

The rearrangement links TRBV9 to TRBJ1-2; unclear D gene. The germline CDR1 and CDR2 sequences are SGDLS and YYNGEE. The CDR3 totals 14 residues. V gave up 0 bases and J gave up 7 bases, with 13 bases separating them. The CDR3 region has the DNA TGTGCCAGCAGCGTAGTAGACTCCCGGCGTGGCTACACCTTC. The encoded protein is CASSVVDSRRGYTF.

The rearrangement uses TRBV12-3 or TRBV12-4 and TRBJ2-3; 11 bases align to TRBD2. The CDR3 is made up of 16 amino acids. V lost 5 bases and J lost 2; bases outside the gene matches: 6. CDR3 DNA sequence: TGTGCCAGCAGTCTCCGACTAGCGGGGCCCACAGATACGCAGTATTTT. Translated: CASSLRLAGPTDTQYF.